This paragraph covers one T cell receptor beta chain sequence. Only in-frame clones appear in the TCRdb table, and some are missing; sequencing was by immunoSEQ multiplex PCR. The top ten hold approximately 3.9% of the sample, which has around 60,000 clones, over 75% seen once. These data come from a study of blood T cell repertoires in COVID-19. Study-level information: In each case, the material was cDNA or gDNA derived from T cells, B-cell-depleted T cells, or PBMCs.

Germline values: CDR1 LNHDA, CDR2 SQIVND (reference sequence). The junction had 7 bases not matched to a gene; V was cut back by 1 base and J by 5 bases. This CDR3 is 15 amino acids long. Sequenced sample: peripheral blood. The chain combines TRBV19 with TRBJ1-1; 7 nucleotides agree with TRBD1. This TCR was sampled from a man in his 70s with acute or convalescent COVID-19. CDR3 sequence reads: CASSIVSGGYTEAFF. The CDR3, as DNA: TGTGCCAGTAGTATAGTCTCAGGGGGTTATACTGAAGCTTTCTTT.